The TCR beta chain under discussion was sequenced for a study of T cell responses to AZD1222 COVID-19 vaccine. The wider study: Second doses were pooled across both intervals (about 4 or about 12 weeks).

Study-wide points: Along spike, vaccine-associated CD4 TCRs were found throughout, with dominance at 160-218 and 743-854. In all cases, repertoires were sampled only after the peak T cell response.

Some clones are missing from TCRdb's copy, which holds only in-frame ones; the method was immunoSEQ multiplex PCR. The sample consists of some 170,000 clones, 85% to 90% of them appearing once. Trimming removed 4 bases from V and 6 bases from J, with 12 bases in between. The CDR3 has 13 residues. The germline CDR1 and CDR2 sequences are MNHEY and SVGAGI. Details on this clone: What it binds is unknown.

The sequencing used peripheral blood, collected on day 0 of AZD1222 vaccination. The origin of this receptor is an adult in good health. The rearrangement links TRBV6-5 to TRBJ1-1; D gene uncertain. This CDR3 reads CASSSHTFPEAFF. CDR3 in DNA: TGTGCCAGCAGTTCACACACCTTCCCTGAAGCTTTCTTT.